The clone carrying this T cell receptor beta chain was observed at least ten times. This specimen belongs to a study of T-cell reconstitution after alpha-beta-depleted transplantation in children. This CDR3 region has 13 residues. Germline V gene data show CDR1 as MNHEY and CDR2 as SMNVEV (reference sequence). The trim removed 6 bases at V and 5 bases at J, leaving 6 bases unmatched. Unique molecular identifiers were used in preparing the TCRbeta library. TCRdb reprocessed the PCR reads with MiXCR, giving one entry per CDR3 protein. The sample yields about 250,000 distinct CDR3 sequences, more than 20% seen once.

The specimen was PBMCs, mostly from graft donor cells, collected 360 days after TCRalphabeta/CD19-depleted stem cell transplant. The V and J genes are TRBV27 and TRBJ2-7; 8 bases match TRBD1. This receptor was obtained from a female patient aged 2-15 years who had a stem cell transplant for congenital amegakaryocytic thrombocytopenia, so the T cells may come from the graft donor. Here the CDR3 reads CASSWTGFHEQYF. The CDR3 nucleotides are TGTGCCAGCAGCTGGACAGGGTTTCACGAGCAGTACTTC.